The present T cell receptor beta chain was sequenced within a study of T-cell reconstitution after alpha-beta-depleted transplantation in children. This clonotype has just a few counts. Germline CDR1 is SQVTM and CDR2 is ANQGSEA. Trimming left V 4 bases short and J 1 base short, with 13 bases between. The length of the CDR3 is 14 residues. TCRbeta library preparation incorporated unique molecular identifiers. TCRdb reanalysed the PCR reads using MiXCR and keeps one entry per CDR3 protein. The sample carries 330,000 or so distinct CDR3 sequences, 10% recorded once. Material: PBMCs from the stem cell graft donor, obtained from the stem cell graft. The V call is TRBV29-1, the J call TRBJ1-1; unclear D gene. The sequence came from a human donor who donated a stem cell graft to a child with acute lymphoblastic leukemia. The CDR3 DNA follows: TGCAGCGTTGCGATTATGGGTAGGAACACTGAAGCTTTCTTT. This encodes CSVAIMGRNTEAFF.